This T cell receptor (beta chain) was identified in a study of cytomegalovirus exposure and HLA in healthy donors. Looked up from germline, CDR1 is KGHSH and CDR2 is LQKENI. With 3 bases clipped from V and 5 bases from J, the junction kept 3 bases outside the gene matches. The CDR3 spans 13 residues. PCR involved 60 Vbeta and 13 Jbeta primers. Clones were read by immunoSEQ multiplex PCR, and TCRdb kept only the in-frame ones, dropping some. Seen here are around 210,000 clones, roughly 84% observed once, and the top ten hold about 1.8%. Study-wide results and caveats: The authors listed approximately 150 TCR beta chains as cytomegalovirus-associated. Earlier findings revealed that most TCR beta V segments proved productive either about 87% or about 30% of the time.

As for this clone: Its antigen is not identified.

Sequencing was carried out using PBMCs. The receptor was isolated from a middle-aged man in good health and CMV-seronegative. The rearrangement joins TRBV18 to TRBJ1-2, with 7 bases matching TRBD1. The CDR3: CASSPDRTYGYTF. CDR3 DNA sequence: TGTGCCAGCTCACCGGACAGGACGTATGGCTACACCTTC.